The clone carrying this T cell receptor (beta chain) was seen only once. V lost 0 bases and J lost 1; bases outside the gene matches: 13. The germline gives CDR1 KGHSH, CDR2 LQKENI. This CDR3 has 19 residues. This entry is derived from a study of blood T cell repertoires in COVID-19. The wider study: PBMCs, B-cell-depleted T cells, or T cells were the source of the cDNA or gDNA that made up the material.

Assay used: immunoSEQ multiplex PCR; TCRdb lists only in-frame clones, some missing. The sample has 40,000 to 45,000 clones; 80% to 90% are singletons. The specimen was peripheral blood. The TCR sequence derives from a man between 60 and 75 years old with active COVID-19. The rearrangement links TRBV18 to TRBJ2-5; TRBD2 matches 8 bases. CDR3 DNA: TGTGCCAGCTCACCACCGATTATCCGGGAGGGCCGGACCCAAGAGACCCAGTACTTC. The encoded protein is CASSPPIIREGRTQETQYF.